This TCR beta chain was sequenced for a study of T cells in localized non-small cell lung cancer. Points on this clone: Its antigen is unknown.

The CDR3 consists of 14 residues. The germline V gene encodes CDR1 KGHSH and CDR2 LQKENI. V lost 3 bases and J 5 bases, leaving 13 bases between the germline ends. Whole-study findings and limits: There was an association of higher blood T cell density with longer overall survival.

Some clones are missing from TCRdb's copy, which holds only in-frame ones; the method was immunoSEQ multiplex PCR. The sample has roughly 72,000 clones, 80% seen once. This TCR was sampled from a female donor older than 55 with stage I lung adenocarcinoma. J is TRBJ2-5 and V is TRBV18; D possibly uses TRBD1 or TRBD2 (6 bases each). The sequencing here drew on peripheral blood, taken before any cancer treatment. CDR3 bases: TGTGCCAGCTCACCCCTCGGGGGCGCGGAGACCCAGTACTTC. Amino acid sequence: CASSPLGGAETQYF.